The 21 T cell receptor beta chains given below trace back to one sample, sequenced in a study of identical twins. A single record per CDR3 protein comes from TCRdb applying MiXCR to the 5' RACE reads. The data show approximately 590,000 distinct CDR3 sequences, with roughly 9.9% seen just once and under 3.5% held by the top ten. Separately, the same data were catalogued under a study of yellow fever vaccine responses in identical twins.

Sequenced: PBMCs. These receptors originate from a woman aged 18-29 years in good health.

J is TRBJ2-1 and V is TRBV29-1, with D perhaps TRBD2 (6 bases). Germline V gene lookup returns CDR1 SQVTM and CDR2 ANQGSEA. This CDR3 has 14 amino acids. The ends were cut back, 8 bases at V and 3 bases at J, with 17 bases in the middle. CDR3 sequence reads: CSTTTGTDYNEQFF. CDR3 bases: TGCAGCACCACCACCGGGACTGACTACAATGAGCAGTTCTTC.

This clonotype was seen only a few times. The chain has TRBV10-3 and TRBJ2-3, with 16 bases matching TRBD2. With 6 bases clipped from V and 1 base from J, the junction kept 4 bases outside the gene matches. The germline CDR1 and CDR2 sequences are ENHRY and SYGVKD. This CDR3 has 17 amino acids. CDR3 nucleotide sequence: TGTGCCATCAGCCCGGGACTAGCGGGAGGGCGCACAGATACGCAGTATTTT. Residues: CAISPGLAGGRTDTQYF.

This clonotype was counted many times. The CDR3 spells CSARGQTEQFF. For the CDR3, the DNA is TGCAGTGCTAGGGGACAGACTGAGCAGTTCTTC. The chain is built from TRBV20-1 and TRBJ2-1; TRBD1 aligns across 7 bases. V trimming: 3 bases; J trimming: 9 bases; junction bases outside the gene matches: 2. This CDR3 contains 11 residues. Germline values: CDR1 DFQATT, CDR2 SNEGSKA (reference sequence).

The chain combines TRBV20-1 with TRBJ2-5; a possible D gene is TRBD1 (6 bases). V was clipped by 6 bases and J by 5 bases, with 13 bases between them. Germline V gives CDR1 DFQATT, CDR2 SNEGSKA (reference sequence). The length of the CDR3 is 12 residues. The CDR3 nucleotides read TGCAGTGCCGCCAGGGGATCGGAGACCCAGTACTTC. Its translation: CSAARGSETQYF.

The V call is TRBV7-2, the J call TRBJ2-2; no reliable D call. Germline CDR1 SGHTA, CDR2 FQGNSA. The CDR3 is made up of 15 amino acids. Trimming left V 0 bases short and J 0 bases short, with 5 bases between. The chain's CDR3 is CASSLAWTNTGELFF. DNA for the CDR3: TGTGCCAGCAGCTTAGCGTGGACGAACACCGGGGAGCTGTTTTTT.

This clonotype was seen a few times. J is TRBJ2-1 and V is TRBV7-8, with no clear D. CDR1 SGHVS and CDR2 FQNEAQ come from the germline V gene. CDR3 length equals 16 residues. V shed 5 bases and J shed 0 bases, with 14 bases lying between them. CDR3: CASSPTVRGSYNEQFF. DNA for the CDR3: TGTGCCAGCAGCCCGACGGTGCGCGGCTCCTACAATGAGCAGTTCTTC.

This clonotype occurred a few times. The gene calls are TRBV10-3 and TRBJ1-2; D is uncertain. Germline V CDR1 and CDR2: ENHRY, SYGVKD. The germline V and J ends were trimmed by 2 bases and 4 bases, with 5 bases remaining between them. The CDR3 has 12 amino acids. CDR3 nucleotide sequence: TGTGCCATCAGTGAGGGGAGCTATGGCTACACCTTC. Its translation is CAISEGSYGYTF.

This clonotype turned up a few times. The J gene is TRBJ2-7, the V gene TRBV4-3; D is ambiguous. The germline gives CDR1 LGHNA, CDR2 YSLEER. The V end was cut by 1 base, the J end by 3 bases, with 7 bases between. The CDR3 is 13 amino acids. CDR3 nucleotides: TGCGCCAGCAGCCAAGCCCAGTACTACGAGCAGTACTTC. As protein: CASSQAQYYEQYF.

This clonotype was counted a few times. The J gene is TRBJ2-7, the V gene TRBV29-1, with D maybe TRBD2 (6 bases). The germline CDR1 and CDR2 sequences are SQVTM and ANQGSEA. The CDR3 spans 13 residues. The germline V and J ends were trimmed by 6 bases and 2 bases, with 14 bases remaining between them. The CDR3 DNA follows: TGCAGCGTCGCTGCGGACTACACCTACGAGCAGTACTTC. Protein product: CSVAADYTYEQYF.

This chain uses TRBV5-1 with TRBJ2-1; D possibly corresponds to TRBD1 (6 bases). There are 15 residues in the CDR3. Germline V CDR1 and CDR2: SGHRS, YFSETQ. Trimming shortened V by 4 bases and J by 0 bases, and 11 bases separated the two germline ends. The CDR3 region has the DNA TGCGCCAGCAGCGAGGGGGTTAGCTCCTACAATGAGCAGTTCTTC. It codes for CASSEGVSSYNEQFF.

This clonotype was counted between two and nine times. The rearrangement uses TRBV11-2 and TRBJ2-6, with D possibly called TRBD1 or TRBD2 (5 bases each). CDR1 and CDR2 from the germline V gene are SGHAT and FQNNGV. This CDR3 region has 19 residues. Trimming removed 1 base at V and 0 bases at J, with 16 bases between. As DNA, the CDR3 is TGTGCCAGCAGCTTAGGCCGACCGGGACGGATCTCTGGGGCCAACGTCCTGACTTTC. This codes for CASSLGRPGRISGANVLTF.

In the case of this clonotype: A read error may produce the germline difference seen at one junction end. The rearrangement joins TRBV20-1 to TRBJ2-3; the D gene is possibly TRBD2 (5 bases). Germline V gives CDR1 DFQATT, CDR2 SNEGSKA (reference sequence). CDR3 length: 11 residues. For the CDR3, the DNA is TGCAGTGTTAGAGGGAAAGATACGCAGTATTTT. Amino acids: CSVRGKDTQYF.

This clonotype has a count of ten or more. The chain uses TRBV14 and TRBJ2-3; D is perhaps TRBD2 (5 bases). The CDR3 runs 15 residues. The germline V and J ends were trimmed by 0 bases and 10 bases, with 17 bases remaining between them. The germline V gene encodes CDR1 SGHDN and CDR2 FVKESK. The CDR3 DNA sequence: TGTGCCAGCAGCCAAGATCTTCGAGGGAGTTGGGCGCAGTATTTT. Its protein product is CASSQDLRGSWAQYF.

The V gene is TRBV6-1, the J gene TRBJ2-2, with 11 bases aligning to TRBD1. This CDR3 region has 16 residues. From germline, CDR1 is MNHNS and CDR2 SASEGT. V lost 6 bases to trimming and J lost 4 bases; unmatched junction nucleotides: 7. The CDR3 DNA reads TGTGCCAGCAGAAGCGGACAGGGGGCCAGCACCGGGGAGCTGTTTTTT. Translating gives CASRSGQGASTGELFF.

The chain combines TRBV20-1 with TRBJ2-7, with TRBD1 matching 10 bases. The trim removed 1 base at V and 4 bases at J, leaving 4 bases unmatched. Germline loops: CDR1 DFQATT, CDR2 SNEGSKA (reference sequence). The CDR3 length is 14 residues. CDR3 nucleotide sequence: TGCAGTGCTAGAGGAGGGACAGGGGTTTACGAGCAGTACTTC. Residues: CSARGGTGVYEQYF.

A few counts support this clonotype. The V and J genes are TRBV6-5 and TRBJ2-3; D remains ambiguous. Trimming left V 0 bases short and J 6 bases short, with 4 bases between. The length of the CDR3 is 12 residues. Germline CDR1 MNHEY, CDR2 SVGAGI. For the CDR3, the DNA is TGTGCCAGCAGTTACTCTCGGGATACGCAGTATTTT. This encodes CASSYSRDTQYF.

V usage is TRBV19 and J usage is TRBJ2-2, with D maybe TRBD1 (5 bases). V was pared by 7 bases and J by 3 bases, with 9 bases between. There are 13 residues in the CDR3. Germline V gives CDR1 LNHDA, CDR2 SQIVND (reference sequence). The CDR3 protein is CASNKGDTGELFF. The CDR3, as DNA: TGTGCCAGTAATAAAGGGGACACCGGGGAGCTGTTTTTT.

There are a few counts of this clonotype. This chain uses TRBV29-1 with TRBJ2-7; no clear D gene. V shed 5 bases and J shed 4 bases, with 9 bases lying between them. The CDR3 has 11 residues. Germline loops: CDR1 SQVTM, CDR2 ANQGSEA. The CDR3 coding sequence is TGCAGCGTTCTAAAGATGTACGAGCAGTACTTC. Amino acids: CSVLKMYEQYF.

This chain connects TRBV5-1 to TRBJ2-5; TRBD1 matches 7 bases. Trimming cost V 2 bases and J 5 bases; bases outside gene matches: 6. The CDR3 sequence is 14 residues long. Germline CDR1 SGHRS, CDR2 YFSETQ. CDR3 sequence reads: CASSLERQGETQYF. DNA for the CDR3: TGCGCCAGCAGCTTAGAGAGACAGGGTGAGACCCAGTACTTC.

This clonotype has a count of ten or more. V is TRBV6-4 and J is TRBJ2-1; the D gene is possibly TRBD2 (5 bases). V dropped 6 bases and J dropped 8 bases, with 17 bases sitting between them. Germline-derived CDR1 and CDR2 are MRHNA and SNTAGT. The CDR3 loop spans 14 amino acids. The DNA for the CDR3 is TGTGCCAGCAGCCAACGGGCTAGCCAAGATGAGCAGTTCTTC. It encodes CASSQRASQDEQFF.

The table lists this clonotype with a few counts. The chain is built from TRBV12-3 or TRBV12-4 and TRBJ1-1; TRBD1 is a possible D gene (5 bases). The ends were cut back, 8 bases at V and 6 bases at J, with 16 bases in the middle. The CDR3 has 13 residues. CDR3 DNA: TGTGCCAGCTCCTATCGGGGCGCCCCTGAAGCTTTCTTT. It encodes CASSYRGAPEAFF.